This TCR beta chain was sequenced during a study of shared clonotypes between healthy human individuals. The germline gives CDR1 MNHNS, CDR2 SASEGT. This CDR3 spans 13 amino acids. The ends lost 6 bases at V and 4 bases at J; junction bases unmatched: 2. In the case of this clone: The same CDR3 is also encoded by other DNA sequences in this sample.

TCRdb's copy holds only in-frame clones and misses some; the assay was immunoSEQ multiplex PCR. The sample lists about 1.1 million clones, approximately 80% seen once, with 0.89% in the top ten. This TCR was sampled from a man younger than 30 in good health. Some clones in this sample may be carry-over from other donors' samples. What was sequenced was memory CD4+ T cells from PBMCs. Subset indicated: CD45RA-negative fraction. This chain uses TRBV6-1 with TRBJ2-5; 10 bases agree with TRBD1. The CDR3 nucleotides are TGTGCCAGCAGCCGGGACAGGGGAGAGACCCAGTACTTC. Protein product: CASSRDRGETQYF.